The 29 T cell receptor beta chains given below trace back to one sample, sequenced in a study of blood T cell repertoires in COVID-19. TCRdb keeps only in-frame clones here, not all; method: immunoSEQ multiplex PCR. The sample shows fewer than 350,000 clones, roughly nine tenths of them seen only once. Sequencing was carried out using PBMCs or T cells enriched from blood (not recorded which). These receptors were obtained from a man between 60 and 70 years old who had recovered from COVID-19.

V and J are TRBV3-1 (or the pseudogene TRBV3-2) and TRBJ1-2, with TRBD1 as a possible D gene (5 bases). CDR1 and CDR2 from the germline V gene are LGHDT and YNNKEL (reference sequence). V lost 4 bases, J lost 4 bases, and 13 bases lay in between. The CDR3 runs 14 residues. Written as DNA, the CDR3 is TGTGCCAGCAGCCTACAGGTTCCGTCCTATGGCTACACCTTC. As protein: CASSLQVPSYGYTF.

This chain uses TRBV4-3 with TRBJ1-5; 8 bases map to TRBD1. This CDR3 is built from 15 residues. The V gene's germline CDR1 is LGHNA and CDR2 YSLEER. Trimming at V came to 2 bases and at J to 4 bases, leaving 4 bases not matched to a gene. The CDR3 loop reads CASSQRTGGNQPQHF. In nucleotides, the CDR3 is TGCGCCAGCAGCCAACGAACAGGGGGGAATCAGCCCCAGCATTTT.

V and J are TRBV6-2 or TRBV6-3 and TRBJ2-7, with 14 bases identical to TRBD2. With V trimmed by 6 bases and J by 3 bases, 13 bases remained unmatched. Germline V gene sequence: CDR1 MNHEY, CDR2 SVGEGT. The CDR3 is 18 residues long. The CDR3 sequence: CASSTEGLAGAINYEQYF. The CDR3, as DNA: TGTGCCAGCAGCACAGAGGGACTAGCGGGAGCAATAAACTACGAGCAGTACTTC.

The rearrangement joins TRBV27 to TRBJ2-7, with a tentative D call TRBD2 (6 bases). CDR3 length: 16 residues. Trimming cost V 0 bases and J 1 base, with 13 bases left between them. Per germline, CDR1 MNHEY and CDR2 SMNVEV (reference sequence). CDR3 DNA sequence: TGTGCCAGCAGTTTATCAGGAGGGCCCGCTTCCTACGAGCAGTACTTC. Residues: CASSLSGGPASYEQYF.

This rearrangement joins TRBV6-5 to TRBJ1-1, with D uncertain. The CDR3 spans 13 residues. V was pared by 3 bases and J by 1 base, with 6 bases between. Per germline, CDR1 MNHEY and CDR2 SVGAGI. CDR3 bases: TGTGCCAGCAGTTATACAGAGAACACTGAAGCTTTCTTT. It yields the protein CASSYTENTEAFF.

The rearrangement uses TRBV6-6 and TRBJ2-5; a weak D match, TRBD1 (5 bases). This CDR3 comprises 12 residues. V lost 6 bases and J 2 bases, leaving 7 bases between the germline ends. Germline V CDR1 and CDR2: MNHNY, SVGAGI (reference sequence). The DNA for the CDR3 is TGTGCCAGCAGGACAGCGCAAGAGACCCAGTACTTC. Translation gives CASRTAQETQYF.

The chain is built from TRBV4-1 and TRBJ2-1; maybe TRBD1 (7 bases). The length of the CDR3 is 16 residues. Germline CDR1 MGHRA, CDR2 YSYEKL. The V gene lost 4 bases and the J gene lost 5 bases, with 18 bases spanning the gap. This CDR3 reads CASSLGRQGGNNEQFF. CDR3 in DNA: TGCGCCAGCAGCCTAGGGCGACAGGGAGGTAACAATGAGCAGTTCTTC.

The CDR3 is CASSLVAGGNNEQFF. DNA for the CDR3: TGCGCCAGCAGCTTGGTGGCAGGGGGAAACAATGAGCAGTTCTTC. The chain is built from TRBV5-1 and TRBJ2-1, with TRBD1 matching 7 bases. J gave up 5 bases and V 0 bases, and 5 bases lay outside the gene matches. Germline values: CDR1 SGHRS, CDR2 YFSETQ. The CDR3 extends over 15 amino acids.

CDR3 amino acids: CASSEGVGETQYF. CDR3 nucleotide sequence: TGTGCCAGCAGTGAAGGAGTCGGGGAGACCCAGTACTTC. The chain recombines TRBV2 with TRBJ2-5; D unresolved. Germline lookup yields CDR1 SNHLY and CDR2 FYNNEI. CDR3 length: 13 amino acids. V gave up 1 base and J gave up 5 bases, with 8 bases separating them.

In its sample, this clone was seen once. The V and J genes are TRBV28 and TRBJ2-3, with D tentatively TRBD1 (5 bases). Trimming shortened V by 3 bases and J by 2 bases, and 15 bases separated the two germline ends. The V gene's germline CDR1 is MDHEN and CDR2 SYDVKM. This CDR3 is 16 amino acids long. CDR3 bases: TGTGCCAGCAGTTTCCTCAGGACACTCATCACAGATACGCAGTATTTT. Its translation: CASSFLRTLITDTQYF.

The gene calls are TRBV28 and TRBJ1-2; D is undetermined. Germline V lookup: CDR1 MDHEN, CDR2 SYDVKM. The length of the CDR3 is 13 residues. The ends were cut back, 5 bases at V and 4 bases at J, with 11 bases in the middle. This CDR3 reads CASSNTGPYGYTF. The CDR3 DNA sequence: TGTGCCAGCAGTAATACGGGTCCCTATGGCTACACCTTC.

The J gene is TRBJ2-2, the V gene TRBV28, with no clear D. The CDR3 is made up of 13 amino acids. Trimming pared 3 bases from V and 4 bases from J, leaving 6 bases between. Germline loops: CDR1 MDHEN, CDR2 SYDVKM. The CDR3 region has the DNA TGTGCCAGCAGTTTCATCAGCACCGGGGAGCTGTTTTTT. It translates to CASSFISTGELFF.

The chain uses TRBV7-9 and TRBJ1-6, with D maybe TRBD1 (5 bases). This CDR3 comprises 16 residues. Trimming took 6 bases from V and 4 from J, leaving 16 bases between them. Germline CDR1 reads SEHNR; CDR2 reads FQNEAQ (reference sequence). The CDR3 DNA reads TGTGCCAGCAGTATAAGGACGGGGACTTATAATTCACCCCTCCACTTT. It specifies CASSIRTGTYNSPLHF.

The rearrangement joins TRBV5-1 to TRBJ1-2; TRBD1 aligns across 8 bases. V lost 3 bases to trimming and J lost 6 bases; unmatched junction nucleotides: 13. This CDR3 comprises 16 residues. The germline V gene encodes CDR1 SGHRS and CDR2 YFSETQ. In DNA, the CDR3 is TGCGCCAGCAGCTCATCGACAGGGGCATTCTCCGATGGCTACACCTTC. Translated, it gives CASSSSTGAFSDGYTF. Looking up the rest from reference TRBV5-1 and TRBJ1-2 gives the full variable domain: KAGVTQTPRYLIKTRGQQVTLSCSPISGHRSVSWYQQTPGQGLQFLFEYFSETQRNKGNFPGRFSGRQFSNSRSEMNVSTLELGDSALYLCASSSSTGAFSDGYTFGSGTRLTVV.

The chain employs TRBV10-3 and TRBJ2-1, with 9 bases fitting TRBD1. The CDR3 loop spans 17 amino acids. Germline CDR1 and CDR2: ENHRY and SYGVKD. V was pared by 4 bases and J by 8 bases, with 15 bases of the junction left unmatched. The CDR3 loop reads CAISGSQDRGAWDEQFF. The DNA of the CDR3 is TGTGCCATCAGTGGGTCGCAGGACAGGGGCGCGTGGGATGAGCAGTTCTTC.

V is TRBV7-2 and J is TRBJ1-2; TRBD1 is a possible D gene (5 bases). The CDR3 spans 13 residues. V dropped 2 bases and J dropped 8 bases, with 12 bases sitting between them. Looked up from germline, CDR1 is SGHTA and CDR2 is FQGNSA. The CDR3 spells CASSLLGGGGYTF. DNA of the CDR3: TGTGCCAGCAGCTTATTGGGGGGTGGCGGCTACACCTTC. The entire variable domain, with the rest obtained from reference TRBV7-2 and TRBJ1-2, is as follows: GAGVSQSPSNKVTEKGKDVELRCDPISGHTALYWYRQSLGQGLEFLIYFQGNSAPDKSGLPSDRFSAERTGGSVSTLTIQRTQQEDSAVYLCASSLLGGGGYTFGSGTRLTVV.

CDR3 DNA: TGTGCCAGCAGTTGGCACTGGAGCAGTTTCTACGAGCAGTACTTC. Translation gives CASSWHWSSFYEQYF. The chain combines TRBV28 with TRBJ2-7; D unclear. The CDR3 spans 15 residues. Germline lookup yields CDR1 MDHEN and CDR2 SYDVKM. V was shortened by 4 bases and J by 3 bases, with 16 bases between the two germline ends.

V gene TRBV9 combines with J gene TRBJ2-7, with 9 positions matching TRBD1. Germline CDR1 SGDLS, CDR2 YYNGEE. The CDR3 sequence is 15 residues long. With 0 bases clipped from V and 4 bases from J, the junction kept 5 bases outside the gene matches. CDR3: CASSVEATGGYEQYF. The CDR3 nucleotides are TGTGCCAGCAGCGTAGAAGCGACAGGGGGATACGAGCAGTACTTC. The whole variable domain, remainder taken from reference TRBV9 and TRBJ2-7, is DSGVTQTPKHLITATGQRVTLRCSPRSGDLSVYWYQQSLDQGLQFLIQYYNGEERAKGNILERFSAQQFPDLHSELNLSSLELGDSALYFCASSVEATGGYEQYFGPGTRLTVT.

The V call is TRBV9, the J call TRBJ2-3; D unclear. Per the germline V gene, CDR1 is SGDLS and CDR2 is YYNGEE. The CDR3 runs to 13 residues. The V gene lost 9 bases and the J gene lost 0 bases, with 11 bases spanning the gap. The DNA for the CDR3 is TGTGCCACCAACACGATTAGCACAGATACGCAGTATTTT. Protein sequence: CATNTISTDTQYF.

The CDR3 nucleotides are TGTGCCAGCAGTCCCCTTGGGCATGAGCAGTTCTTC. Translated, it gives CASSPLGHEQFF. The chain combines TRBV27 with TRBJ2-1; unclear D gene. The V and J ends lost 5 bases and 8 bases respectively, with 10 bases between them. Germline values: CDR1 MNHEY, CDR2 SMNVEV (reference sequence). The CDR3 has 12 amino acids.

The chain joins TRBV19 to TRBJ2-5; a weak D match, TRBD1 (6 bases). Germline CDR1 and CDR2: LNHDA and SQIVND (reference sequence). V was trimmed by 7 bases and J by 5 bases, leaving 14 bases between them. This CDR3 comprises 13 residues. This CDR3 reads CASTEQGKETQYF. CDR3 DNA: TGTGCCAGTACGGAGCAGGGGAAGGAGACCCAGTACTTC. Full variable domain (remainder filled in from reference TRBV19 and TRBJ2-5): DGGITQSPKYLFRKEGQNVTLSCEQNLNHDAMYWYRQDPGQGLRLIYYSQIVNDFQKGDIAEGYSVSREKKESFPLTVTSAQKNPTAFYLCASTEQGKETQYFGPGTRLLVL.

The chain employs TRBV5-4 and TRBJ2-3; weak D call: TRBD1 (5 bases). CDR3 length: 16 residues. Germline V gene data show CDR1 as SGHNT and CDR2 as YYREEE (reference sequence). The V and J ends lost 6 bases and 4 bases respectively, with 21 bases between them. The CDR3 sequence is CASTPWNPEQADTQYF. The CDR3 DNA reads as TGTGCCAGCACCCCTTGGAACCCAGAACAGGCAGATACGCAGTATTTT.

The chain uses TRBV14 and TRBJ2-1; 9 bases align to TRBD2. This CDR3 has 16 amino acids. Germline V gene sequence: CDR1 SGHDN, CDR2 FVKESK. V lost 4 bases, J lost 3 bases, and 7 bases stayed unmatched. In nucleotides, the CDR3 is TGTGCCAGCAGCCGTGCTAGCGGGATTGTCTACAATGAGCAGTTCTTC. It encodes CASSRASGIVYNEQFF.

The chain recombines TRBV28 with TRBJ2-2; D not certain. Germline CDR1 MDHEN, CDR2 SYDVKM. The CDR3 extends over 14 amino acids. V lost 3 bases to trimming and J lost 7 bases, with 12 bases between them. The CDR3 region has the DNA TGTGCCAGCAGTTTGACTCCTCTGGGCGGGGAGCTGTTTTTT. Amino acids: CASSLTPLGGELFF. The full variable domain, in which reference TRBV28 and TRBJ2-2 provide the parts outside the CDR3, is DVKVTQSSRYLVKRTGEKVFLECVQDMDHENMFWYRQDPGLGLRLIYFSYDVKMKEKGDIPEGYSVSREKKERFSLILESASTNQTSMYLCASSLTPLGGELFFGEGSRLTVL.

The V call is TRBV5-4, the J call TRBJ2-2; 8 bases align to TRBD2. The germline CDR1 and CDR2 sequences are SGHNT and YYREEE (reference sequence). Germline trimming cut 7 bases from V and 2 bases from J; bases unmatched to any gene: 1. The CDR3 is 13 residues long. The CDR3 reads CASREGNTGELFF. As DNA, the CDR3 is TGTGCCAGCCGGGAGGGTAACACCGGGGAGCTGTTTTTT. The variable domain in full, completed from reference TRBV5-4 and TRBJ2-2, reads ETGVTQSPTHLIKTRGQQVTLRCSSQSGHNTVSWYQQALGQGPQFIFQYYREEENGRGNFPPRFSGLQFPNYSSELNVNALELDDSALYLCASREGNTGELFFGEGSRLTVL.

V is TRBV7-2 and J is TRBJ1-5; perhaps TRBD1 as D (5 bases). The CDR3 loop spans 13 amino acids. The V gene lost 6 bases and the J gene lost 5 bases, with 11 bases spanning the gap. Germline V lookup: CDR1 SGHTA, CDR2 FQGNSA. The CDR3 coding sequence is TGTGCCAGCAGGAGCTCGGGGGATCAGCCCCAGCATTTT. This encodes CASRSSGDQPQHF.

This clone was seen only a few times. This chain connects TRBV24-1 to TRBJ1-1, with D possibly TRBD1 on 6 matching bases. The CDR3 loop spans 15 amino acids. Between the trimmed V and J ends, which lost 11 bases and 3 bases, there was a span of 21 bases. CDR1 is KGHDR, CDR2 SFDVKD, per germline. The CDR3, as DNA: TGTGCCAGATCCCGGGACACCGAGTACTACACTGAAGCTTTCTTT. Translated: CARSRDTEYYTEAFF.

This rearrangement joins TRBV10-3 to TRBJ2-3; TRBD2 might be the D (6 bases). The length of the CDR3 is 13 residues. Between the trimmed V and J ends, which lost 4 bases and 3 bases, there was a span of 8 bases. CDR1 and CDR2 from the germline V gene are ENHRY and SYGVKD. CDR3 sequence reads: CAISGRETDTQYF. The CDR3 nucleotides read TGTGCCATCAGTGGACGGGAGACAGATACGCAGTATTTT.

This chain links TRBV10-3 with TRBJ2-7, with 9 bases lining up with TRBD1. CDR3 length equals 14 residues. CDR1 is ENHRY, CDR2 SYGVKD, per germline. Trimming removed 6 bases from V and 2 bases from J; junction bases left unmatched: 5. The CDR3 nucleotides read TGTGCCATCAGCCCCGGGACAGGGCCCTACGAGCAGTACTTC. Amino acid sequence: CAISPGTGPYEQYF.